This T cell receptor beta chain emerged from a study of tumor and adjacent non-tumor tissue in lung cancer. The study's findings and limits: Patients with more diverse tumor TCRs had worse survival.

Many counts were recorded for this clonotype. No antigen is known for it. No cell sorting was done before RNA was extracted from the tissue. Distant lung tissue was collected more than 3 cm away from the tumor edge. Between August and November 2014, newly diagnosed, chemotherapy-naive lung cancer patients underwent thoracic surgery in China. Germline assignment: CDR1 MNHEY and CDR2 SVGEGT. The V and J ends lost 6 bases and 3 bases respectively, with 16 bases between them. CDR3 size: 15 residues. Three rounds of nested PCR, following a modified ARM-PCR protocol, produced the TCRbeta library. TCRdb reanalysed the multiplex PCR reads using MiXCR and keeps one entry per CDR3 protein. Among under 75,000 distinct CDR3 sequences, around 65% were seen once, and the ten largest hold 28%.

The sample taken for sequencing was distant non-tumor lung tissue. The clonotype was recovered from a woman aged 45-65 years with non-small cell lung cancer. The chain joins TRBV6-2 or TRBV6-3 to TRBJ2-3; D remains unclear. The CDR3 coding sequence is TGTGCCAGCAGCTCCTACGGTGCTATTACAGATACGCAGTATTTT. Protein: CASSSYGAITDTQYF.